This TCR beta chain is drawn from a study of blood T cell repertoires in COVID-19. Study in general: COVID-19 samples from acute and convalescent phases originated in the United States, Italy and Spain. PBMCs, B-cell-depleted T cells, or T cells were the source of the cDNA or gDNA that made up the material.

Original handling: The assay estimated nucleated cells by amplifying reference gene primers. Sequenced by immunoSEQ multiplex PCR; TCRdb stores in-frame clones only, minus some. That table supplies the V and J calls and clone size; D and trimming were determined from the DNA. The sample includes under 350,000 clones, roughly 90% seen only once; the top ten take about 1.8%. The CDR3 contains 15 residues. The germline gives CDR1 SGHTA, CDR2 FQGNSA. After removal of 6 bases from V and 2 bases from J, the junction contained 6 bases not matched to a gene. Among Cohort 3 donors, those recovered had two negative PCRs, clearance, or symptom resolution.

This chain joins TRBV7-2 and TRBJ2-2; TRBD1 agrees at 7 bases. Sequences were obtained from PBMCs or T cells enriched from blood (not recorded which). The sequence was collected from a woman in her forties who had recovered from COVID-19. The CDR3, as DNA: TGTGCCAGCAGAACGACAGGGATAAACACCGGGGAGCTGTTTTTT. As protein: CASRTTGINTGELFF.